The next 14 T cell receptor beta chains were all read from a single sample in a study of T cell responses to AZD1222 COVID-19 vaccine. TCRdb's copy holds only in-frame clones and misses some; the assay was immunoSEQ multiplex PCR. The data contain approximately 100,000 clones, around 91% of them singletons. Sequenced here: peripheral blood, sampled 28 days after the second AZD1222 dose. All receptors come from an adult who received the AZD1222 COVID-19 vaccine.

The rearrangement uses TRBV6-5 and TRBJ1-4; D remains ambiguous. The CDR3 has 14 residues. Per the germline V gene, CDR1 is MNHEY and CDR2 is SVGAGI. The V and J ends lost 6 bases and 0 bases respectively, with 8 bases between them. The CDR3 DNA follows: TGTGCCAGCAGACATTACTCAACTAATGAAAAACTGTTTTTT. Translated, it gives CASRHYSTNEKLFF.

This clone was seen just once. The chain couples TRBV11-2 to TRBJ2-7; possible D gene TRBD2, 6 bases. The CDR3 consists of 15 residues. Germline V gives CDR1 SGHAT, CDR2 FQNNGV. Between the trimmed V and J ends, which lost 5 bases and 5 bases, there was a span of 19 bases. The CDR3 protein is CASSPRDWAPDEQYF. The CDR3, as DNA: TGTGCCAGCAGCCCGAGGGACTGGGCCCCTGACGAGCAGTACTTC. The full variable domain, completed using reference TRBV11-2 and TRBJ2-7, is EAGVAQSPRYKIIEKRQSVAFWCNPISGHATLYWYQQILGQGPKLLIQFQNNGVVDDSQLPKDRFSAERLKGVDSTLKIQPAKLEDSAVYLCASSPRDWAPDEQYFGPGTRLTVT.

The chain has TRBV5-1 and TRBJ2-1, with 12 bases identical to TRBD2. The V gene end was trimmed by 0 bases and the J gene end by 0 bases; junction bases not matched to a gene: 1. This CDR3 has 17 amino acids. The germline V gene has CDR1 SGHRS and CDR2 YFSETQ. Here the CDR3 reads CASSLVGLAGSYNEQFF. The CDR3 DNA is TGCGCCAGCAGCTTGGTGGGACTAGCGGGCTCCTACAATGAGCAGTTCTTC. The complete variable domain, with remaining parts taken from reference TRBV5-1 and TRBJ2-1, reads KAGVTQTPRYLIKTRGQQVTLSCSPISGHRSVSWYQQTPGQGLQFLFEYFSETQRNKGNFPGRFSGRQFSNSRSEMNVSTLELGDSALYLCASSLVGLAGSYNEQFFGPGTRLTVL.

This chain links TRBV2 with TRBJ2-3, with a tentative D call TRBD2 (6 bases). The CDR3 runs 14 residues. The germline CDR1 and CDR2 sequences are SNHLY and FYNNEI. V was cut by 3 bases and J by 2 bases, with 9 bases left in between. The DNA of the CDR3 is TGTGCCAGCAGTGACGGGAGATACACAGATACGCAGTATTTT. It translates to CASSDGRYTDTQYF.

This chain links TRBV9 with TRBJ1-2, with 9 nucleotides matching TRBD1. The CDR3 runs to 12 residues. CDR1 and CDR2 (germline): SGDLS, YYNGEE. The ends lost 1 base at V and 11 bases at J; junction bases unmatched: 3. The CDR3 reads CASSVPDRGYTF. In DNA form, the CDR3 reads TGTGCCAGCAGCGTACCCGACAGGGGGTACACCTTC.

The V and J genes are TRBV4-2 and TRBJ2-7; D unresolved. Germline values: CDR1 LGHNA, CDR2 YNFKEQ. The V and J ends lost 0 bases and 3 bases respectively, with 6 bases between them. The CDR3 covers 13 residues. Here the CDR3 DNA reads TGTGCCAGCAGCCAAGATCTGTTCTACGAGCAGTACTTC. It codes for CASSQDLFYEQYF.

The chain joins TRBV7-9 to TRBJ1-1; TRBD1 is a possible D gene (5 bases). Per germline, CDR1 SEHNR and CDR2 FQNEAQ (reference sequence). This CDR3 is 15 amino acids long. Trimming took 0 bases from V and 4 from J, leaving 12 bases between them. As DNA, the CDR3 is TGTGCCAGCAGCTTAGCTGACCTGGGGGGCACTGAAGCTTTCTTT. Translating it yields CASSLADLGGTEAFF.

The V gene is TRBV6-5, the J gene TRBJ2-5; weak D call: TRBD2 (6 bases). V lost 6 bases and J 5 bases, leaving 13 bases between the germline ends. The CDR3 loop spans 13 amino acids. Germline assignment: CDR1 MNHEY and CDR2 SVGAGI. The CDR3 sequence: CASRYTSHETQYF. The CDR3 DNA sequence: TGTGCCAGCAGGTATACTAGCCACGAGACCCAGTACTTC.

V gene TRBV6-5 combines with J gene TRBJ2-7; D remains unclear. Trimming removed 0 bases at V and 2 bases at J, with 11 bases between. The CDR3 is made up of 15 amino acids. Germline V gene sequence: CDR1 MNHEY, CDR2 SVGAGI. CDR3 sequence reads: CASSYSNGRAYEQYF. In DNA form, the CDR3 reads TGTGCCAGCAGTTACTCTAACGGACGCGCCTACGAGCAGTACTTC.

The chain employs TRBV7-2 and TRBJ2-5, with 8 nucleotides matching TRBD2. From germline, CDR1 is SGHTA and CDR2 FQGNSA. This CDR3 has 14 residues. Trimming at V came to 5 bases and at J to 4 bases, leaving 6 bases not matched to a gene. The CDR3 bases are TGTGCCAGCAGCCGGGGGGGTGTACGAGAGACCCAGTACTTC. It yields the protein CASSRGGVRETQYF.

The J gene is TRBJ1-2, the V gene TRBV7-2; D might be TRBD1 (5 bases). V lost 6 bases and J lost 1, with 12 bases in between. CDR3 length: 14 residues. The germline V gene encodes CDR1 SGHTA and CDR2 FQGNSA. As DNA, the CDR3 is TGTGCCAGCAGTCCCGGGGCCCATAACTATGGCTACACCTTC. Translating it yields CASSPGAHNYGYTF.

J is TRBJ1-5 and V is TRBV12-5, with D possibly TRBD1 on 6 matching bases. V lost 6 bases and J 5 bases, leaving 14 bases between the germline ends. Per the germline V gene, CDR1 is LGHNT and CDR2 is FRNRAP. CDR3 length equals 14 residues. This CDR3 is CASGNGGTYQPQHF. CDR3 sequence (DNA): TGTGCTAGTGGAAATGGGGGCACCTATCAGCCCCAGCATTTT. Complete variable domain (other parts from reference TRBV12-5 and TRBJ1-5): DARVTQTPRHKVTEMGQEVTMRCQPILGHNTVFWYRQTMMQGLELLAYFRNRAPLDDSGMPKDRFSAEMPDATLATLKIQPSEPRDSAVYFCASGNGGTYQPQHFGDGTRLSIL.

This clone was counted once. The chain recombines TRBV19 with TRBJ2-1; D remains ambiguous. V lost 6 bases and J 1 base, leaving 7 bases between the germline ends. The CDR3 contains 13 residues. CDR1 and CDR2 from the germline V gene are LNHDA and SQIVND (reference sequence). CDR3 sequence: CASSLYSYNEQFF. CDR3 in DNA: TGTGCCAGTAGCCTATATTCCTACAATGAGCAGTTCTTC. The full variable domain, its missing parts supplied by reference TRBV19 and TRBJ2-1, is DGGITQSPKYLFRKEGQNVTLSCEQNLNHDAMYWYRQDPGQGLRLIYYSQIVNDFQKGDIAEGYSVSREKKESFPLTVTSAQKNPTAFYLCASSLYSYNEQFFGPGTRLTVL.

The gene calls are TRBV12-3 or TRBV12-4 and TRBJ2-7; D is possibly TRBD2 (6 bases). CDR3 size: 12 residues. V was cut by 7 bases and J by 1 base, with 8 bases left in between. CDR3 coding DNA: TGTGCCAGCATGGGACTTTCCTACGAGCAGTACTTC. Translation: CASMGLSYEQYF.